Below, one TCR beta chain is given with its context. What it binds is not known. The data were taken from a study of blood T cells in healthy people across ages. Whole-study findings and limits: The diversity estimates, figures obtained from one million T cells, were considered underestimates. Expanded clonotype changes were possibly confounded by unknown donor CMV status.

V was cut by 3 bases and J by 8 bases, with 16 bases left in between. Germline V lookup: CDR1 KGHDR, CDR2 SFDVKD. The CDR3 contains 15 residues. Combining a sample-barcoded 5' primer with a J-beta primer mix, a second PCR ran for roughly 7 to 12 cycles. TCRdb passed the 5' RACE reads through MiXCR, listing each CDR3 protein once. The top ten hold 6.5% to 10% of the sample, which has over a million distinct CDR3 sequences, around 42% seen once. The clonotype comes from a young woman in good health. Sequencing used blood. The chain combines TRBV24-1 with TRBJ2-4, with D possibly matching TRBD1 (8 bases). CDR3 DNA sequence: TGTGCCACCAGTGATGCAGGGGGCGCGGGGGACATTCAGTACTTC. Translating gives CATSDAGGAGDIQYF.